Below, 10 T cell receptor beta chains from the same sample are listed, as sequenced in a study of T cells in women clearing cervical HPV infection. Clones were sequenced by immunoSEQ multiplex PCR, and TCRdb holds only the in-frame ones, with some missing. This table lists about 26,000 clones. Sequencing was performed on blood buffy coat. Receptors originate from a woman between 18 and 69 years old with a cervical HPV16 infection that either progressed to CIN3+ or cleared (not recorded which).

As to this clone: The sequenced fragment ends 3 residues before the CDR3 boundary, so the rest is inferred from the germline J gene. The chain joins TRBV6-1 to TRBJ1-5; 7 bases map to TRBD1. The CDR3 runs 15 residues. Germline assignment: CDR1 MNHNS and CDR2 SASEGT. Trimming at V came to 3 bases and at J to 2 bases, leaving 4 bases not matched to a gene. CDR3 DNA, as far as it was read: TGTGCCAGCAGTGAGACAGGGAAGGGCAATCAGCCC. Translating gives CASSETGKGNQP. The CDR3 reads in full as CASSETGKGNQPQHF.

A note on this clone: From the germline J gene comes the end of the CDR3, since the read stops 3 residues before it. This CDR3 is also generated by other DNA sequences in the sample. J is TRBJ1-3 and V is TRBV30; TRBD1 matches at 7 bases. The CDR3 is 14 amino acids. V shed 5 bases, J shed 2 bases, and the junction held 6 bases outside the gene matches. CDR1 is GTSNPN, CDR2 SVGIG, per germline (reference sequence). The sequenced CDR3 bases are TGTGCCTGGGAACAGGGGAGAACTGGAAACACC. As protein: CAWEQGRTGNT. The full CDR3 is CAWEQGRTGNTIYF.

Of note for this clone: The CDR3 end lies 3 residues beyond the end of the read and is filled in from the germline J gene. The rearrangement uses TRBV28 and TRBJ2-7; D gene uncertain. The length of the CDR3 is 15 residues. Germline CDR1 and CDR2: MDHEN and SYDVKM. V shed 3 bases and J shed 3 bases, with 15 bases lying between them. CDR3 sequence reads: CASSFQRQANYEQYF. The sequenced part of the CDR3 DNA is TGTGCCAGCAGTTTCCAACGGCAGGCGAACTACGAG.

Details on this clone: The DNA ends 3 residues before the CDR3 does, and the rest of the CDR3 is filled in from the germline J gene. The rearrangement joins TRBV7-8 to TRBJ1-2; 12 bases are a match to TRBD1. J lost 6 bases, V lost 6 bases, and 5 bases had no gene match. This CDR3 has 14 amino acids. Germline-derived CDR1 and CDR2 are SGHVS and FQNEAQ. This CDR3 reads CASRGQGAIDGYTF. The covered CDR3 bases are TGTGCCAGCAGGGGACAGGGGGCAATCGATGGC. The full variable domain, completed using reference TRBV7-8 and TRBJ1-2, is GAGVSQSPRYKVAKRGQDVALRCDPISGHVSLFWYQQALGQGPEFLTYFQNEAQLDKSGLPSDRFFAERPEGSVSTLKIQRTQQEDSAVYLCASRGQGAIDGYTFGSGTRLTVV.

CDR3 region: CAWSVSANYGQYF. The sequenced part of the CDR3 DNA is TGTGCCTGGAGTGTTTCAGCCAACTATGGT. This rearrangement joins TRBV30 to TRBJ2-4; D gene ambiguous. The read stops 3 residues short of the end of the CDR3; the missing end is completed from the germline J gene. The CDR3 is made up of 13 amino acids. In germline, CDR1 is GTSNPN, CDR2 SVGIG (reference sequence). Using reference TRBV30 and TRBJ2-4 for the parts outside the CDR3, the full variable domain is SQTIHQWPATLVQPVGSPLSLECTVEGTSNPNLYWYRQAAGRGLQLLFYSVGIGQISSEVPQNLSASRPQDRQFILSSKKLLLSDSGFYLCAWSVSANYGQYFGAGTRLSVL.

In regard to this clone: The read is 3 residues too short to cover the CDR3 end, so that end is filled in from the germline J gene. This chain uses TRBV18 with TRBJ2-1, with a tentative D call TRBD1 (6 bases). Per the germline V gene, CDR1 is KGHSH and CDR2 is LQKENI. The CDR3 extends over 15 amino acids. Trimming shortened V by 3 bases and J by 4 bases, and 13 bases separated the two germline ends. The covered CDR3 bases are TGTGCCAGCTCACCTACAGGGACCCTTTACAATGAG. Translation gives CASSPTGTLYNE. The whole CDR3 sequence is CASSPTGTLYNEQFF.

As for this clone: Read coverage stops 3 residues before the CDR3 terminus; the germline J gene supplies the remainder. The rearrangement joins TRBV13 to TRBJ1-3; D is unclear. Between the trimmed V and J ends, which lost 3 bases and 0 bases, there was a span of 6 bases. The CDR3 totals 14 residues. CDR1 PRHDT and CDR2 FYEKMQ come from the germline V gene (reference sequence). CDR3 DNA, as far as it was read: TGTGCCAGCAGCTTTACCAGCTCTGGAAACACC. Translation gives CASSFTSSGNT. The full CDR3 protein is CASSFTSSGNTIYF.

The CDR3 bases that were read are TGCAGTGCTAGAGATCGATTAAGGGTAAGAGTGGATGGC. Translated: CSARDRLRVRVDG. The CDR3, in full, reads CSARDRLRVRVDGYTF. J is TRBJ1-2 and V is TRBV20-1, with D hard to call. Read sequence stops 3 residues before the CDR3 end, and the germline J gene provides the missing end. Trimming left V 0 bases short and J 6 bases short, with 20 bases between. The CDR3 has 16 residues. From germline, CDR1 is DFQATT and CDR2 SNEGSKA (reference sequence).

Regarding this clone: The CDR3 goes on 3 residues after the read ends, and that part is filled in from the germline J gene. The chain links TRBV25-1 to TRBJ2-3, with TRBD2 matching 11 bases. V lost 2 bases to trimming and J lost 4 bases; unmatched junction nucleotides: 5. CDR1 and CDR2 from the germline V gene are MGHDK and SYGVNS. There are 16 residues in the CDR3. Partial CDR3 DNA: TGTGCCAGCAGTGAAACTAGCGGGAGAGAGGCAGATACG. Residues: CASSETSGREADT. The CDR3 as a whole reads CASSETSGREADTQYF.

As for this clone: The CDR3 extends 3 residues past the end of the read, so its final part is completed from the germline J gene. The chain recombines TRBV5-1 with TRBJ2-3; 9 nucleotides line up with TRBD1. Germline assignment: CDR1 SGHRS and CDR2 YFSETQ. The CDR3 is made up of 15 amino acids. The CDR3 reads CASSLAGQGAETQYF. The CDR3 DNA, read in part, is TGCGCCAGCAGCTTGGCGGGACAGGGCGCGGAGACG.